These 18 T cell receptor beta chains share one sample of origin, sequenced in a study of control samples from healthy donors and cancer patients (dated by TCRdb to about 2020). Libraries were constructed by the immunoSEQ multiplex PCR assay. TCRdb mirrors the immuneACCESS table, restricted to in-frame sequences. Some clones are absent from its copies; in checked studies, under half trace to an unresolved V gene, and the reason for the others is unknown. For this sample the table gives about 84,000 clones, of which approximately 80% were detected only once. The biggest ten clones account for around 10% of the sample. The sequencing sample was made of PBMCs. These TCRs come from a man aged 55 to 70 with head and neck cancer.

V is TRBV6-1 and J is TRBJ1-1, with D hard to call. There are 14 residues in the CDR3. Germline V gene sequence: CDR1 MNHNS, CDR2 SASEGT. The V end lost 3 bases, the J end lost 8 bases, and 16 bases lay between the germline ends. The CDR3 bases are TGTGCCAGCAGTGAGAGTAGTGAGCTGGAGGAAGCTTTCTTT. This encodes CASSESSELEEAFF.

The rearrangement links TRBV18 to TRBJ2-1, with 7 bases matching TRBD2. With 2 bases clipped from V and 8 bases from J, the junction kept 6 bases outside the gene matches. The CDR3 is made up of 14 amino acids. Looked up from germline, CDR1 is KGHSH and CDR2 is LQKENI. In DNA form, the CDR3 reads TGTGCCAGCTCACCAGAAACCGGGAGGCATGAGCAGTTCTTC. This gives the protein CASSPETGRHEQFF.

This chain connects TRBV2 to TRBJ1-4, with TRBD1 matching 10 bases. The CDR3 is 15 amino acids. Germline values: CDR1 SNHLY, CDR2 FYNNEI. The trim removed 6 bases at V and 3 bases at J, leaving 4 bases unmatched. The CDR3 DNA is TGTGCCAGCAGGGCTGGACAGGGGGCTAATGAAAAACTGTTTTTT. Protein product: CASRAGQGANEKLFF. The full variable domain, in which reference TRBV2 and TRBJ1-4 provide the parts outside the CDR3, is EPEVTQTPSHQVTQMGQEVILRCVPISNHLYFYWYRQILGQKVEFLVSFYNNEISEKSEIFDDQFSVERPDGSNFTLKIRSTKLEDSAMYFCASRAGQGANEKLFFGSGTQLSVL.

The chain is built from TRBV6-5 and TRBJ1-1, with unresolved D. Per the germline V gene, CDR1 is MNHEY and CDR2 is SVGAGI. Trimming shortened V by 3 bases and J by 0 bases, and 5 bases separated the two germline ends. The CDR3 contains 13 residues. CDR3 amino acids: CASSYLMNTEAFF. In DNA, the CDR3 is TGTGCCAGCAGTTATCTCATGAACACTGAAGCTTTCTTT.

This chain uses TRBV6-5 with TRBJ2-3; TRBD2 agrees at 11 bases. Trimming removed 2 bases from V and 5 bases from J; junction bases left unmatched: 3. Germline loops: CDR1 MNHEY, CDR2 SVGAGI. The CDR3 sequence is 15 residues long. The CDR3 loop reads CASSYPGLAVDTQYF. DNA for the CDR3: TGTGCCAGCAGTTACCCGGGACTAGCGGTAGATACGCAGTATTTT.

This chain joins TRBV27 and TRBJ2-7; D might be TRBD2 (6 bases). Trimming removed 3 bases at V and 1 base at J, with 13 bases between. Looked up from germline, CDR1 is MNHEY and CDR2 is SMNVEV (reference sequence). The CDR3 length is 15 residues. CDR3 sequence (DNA): TGTGCCAGCAGTTTCTCGGGACTCAGATCCTACGAGCAGTACTTC. Protein: CASSFSGLRSYEQYF.

The genes are TRBV27 and TRBJ1-2; no clear D. The length of the CDR3 is 12 residues. CDR1 MNHEY and CDR2 SMNVEV come from the germline V gene (reference sequence). V gave up 1 base and J gave up 5 bases, with 5 bases separating them. The CDR3 reads CASSLYGYGYTF. For the CDR3, the DNA is TGTGCCAGCAGTTTATACGGATATGGCTACACCTTC.

The chain is built from TRBV27 and TRBJ1-4, with 9 bases lining up with TRBD1. The germline CDR1 and CDR2 sequences are MNHEY and SMNVEV (reference sequence). The CDR3 runs to 15 residues. Trimming at V came to 3 bases and at J to 8 bases, leaving 7 bases not matched to a gene. The CDR3 region has the DNA TGTGCCAGCAGTTTCTGGACAGGGGCTAGAGAAAAACTGTTTTTT. This sequence encodes CASSFWTGAREKLFF.

The chain employs TRBV7-9 and TRBJ2-5; D uncertain. The CDR3 runs to 10 residues. Trimming removed 5 bases from V and 5 bases from J, with 3 bases in between. Germline lookup yields CDR1 SEHNR and CDR2 FQNEAQ (reference sequence). DNA of the CDR3: TGTGCCAGCAGCGGGGAGACCCAGTACTTC. Residues: CASSGETQYF.

The gene calls are TRBV7-9 and TRBJ1-2, with D possibly being TRBD1 (6 bases). CDR1 and CDR2 (germline): SEHNR, FQNEAQ (reference sequence). The V and J ends lost 5 bases and 6 bases respectively, with 16 bases between them. The CDR3 totals 14 residues. The CDR3 is CASSPLRDNHGYTF. In nucleotides, the CDR3 is TGTGCCAGCAGCCCGCTTCGGGACAACCATGGCTACACCTTC.

The chain links TRBV28 to TRBJ1-1; a possible D gene is TRBD1 (5 bases). The V gene's germline CDR1 is MDHEN and CDR2 SYDVKM. There are 15 residues in the CDR3. V lost 3 bases, J lost 0 bases, and 11 bases lay in between. CDR3: CASSFQGRMNTEAFF. Written as DNA, the CDR3 is TGTGCCAGCAGTTTTCAGGGTCGTATGAACACTGAAGCTTTCTTT.

This clone was observed a single time. The chain carries TRBV7-9 and TRBJ2-7; D may be TRBD1 (6 bases). V lost 9 bases and J lost 2, with 14 bases in between. Germline loops: CDR1 SEHNR, CDR2 FQNEAQ (reference sequence). The CDR3 loop spans 13 amino acids. The CDR3 here is CARRGRTTYEQYF. CDR3 DNA: TGTGCCAGGAGGGGGAGAACCACCTACGAGCAGTACTTC.

This CDR3 is CASSNRENGELFF. Written as DNA, the CDR3 is TGTGCCAGTAGCAACAGGGAAAACGGGGAGCTGTTTTTT. V usage is TRBV19 and J usage is TRBJ2-2, with D maybe TRBD1 (6 bases). The V gene's germline CDR1 is LNHDA and CDR2 SQIVND (reference sequence). Trimming stripped 6 bases from V and 7 bases from J, with 12 bases between. The CDR3 is 13 residues long.

This chain uses TRBV19 with TRBJ1-2; 7 bases fit TRBD1. Germline values: CDR1 LNHDA, CDR2 SQIVND (reference sequence). With 4 bases clipped from V and 8 bases from J, the junction kept 10 bases outside the gene matches. This CDR3 region has 14 residues. In DNA, the CDR3 is TGTGCCAGTAGTACGACGGGACAGCCTCGCGGCTACACCTTC. It codes for CASSTTGQPRGYTF.

Only a few counts were recorded for this clone. The V gene is TRBV5-1, the J gene TRBJ2-7, with D hard to call. V shed 1 base and J shed 2 bases, with 7 bases lying between them. The CDR3 consists of 13 residues. Germline values: CDR1 SGHRS, CDR2 YFSETQ. The CDR3, as DNA: TGCGCCAGCAGCTTGCCCAGTCCCTACGAGCAGTACTTC. Encoded protein: CASSLPSPYEQYF.

This clone occurred once. The chain recombines TRBV7-8 with TRBJ2-5; TRBD2 matches 7 bases. The J segment lost 2 bases and the V segment lost 0 bases, leaving 3 bases of the junction unmatched. The germline V gene has CDR1 SGHVS and CDR2 FQNEAQ. The CDR3 is 15 residues long. CDR3 nucleotide sequence: TGTGCCAGCAGCTTAGCGGGGGGGATACAAGAGACCCAGTACTTC. Protein product: CASSLAGGIQETQYF. Full variable domain (outside the CDR3, taken from reference TRBV7-8 and TRBJ2-5): GAGVSQSPRYKVAKRGQDVALRCDPISGHVSLFWYQQALGQGPEFLTYFQNEAQLDKSGLPSDRFFAERPEGSVSTLKIQRTQQEDSAVYLCASSLAGGIQETQYFGPGTRLLVL.

DNA of the CDR3: TGTGCCTGGGACACGGGACTAACGAACACCGGGGAGCTGTTTTTT. Protein: CAWDTGLTNTGELFF. V usage is TRBV30 and J usage is TRBJ2-2; 7 bases align to TRBD2. V dropped 5 bases and J dropped 0; count of bases not matched to a gene: 6. The CDR3 totals 15 residues. From germline, CDR1 is GTSNPN and CDR2 SVGIG (reference sequence).

This rearrangement joins TRBV12-2 to TRBJ2-7; the D call TRBD2 from the table was never checked on the DNA. TRBV12-2 corresponds to a pseudogene. The CDR3 has 14 residues. This CDR3 is CASRFRPGGYEQYF. DNA of the CDR3: TGTGCAAGTCGCTTCCGCCCGGGAGGGTACGAGCAGTACTTC.